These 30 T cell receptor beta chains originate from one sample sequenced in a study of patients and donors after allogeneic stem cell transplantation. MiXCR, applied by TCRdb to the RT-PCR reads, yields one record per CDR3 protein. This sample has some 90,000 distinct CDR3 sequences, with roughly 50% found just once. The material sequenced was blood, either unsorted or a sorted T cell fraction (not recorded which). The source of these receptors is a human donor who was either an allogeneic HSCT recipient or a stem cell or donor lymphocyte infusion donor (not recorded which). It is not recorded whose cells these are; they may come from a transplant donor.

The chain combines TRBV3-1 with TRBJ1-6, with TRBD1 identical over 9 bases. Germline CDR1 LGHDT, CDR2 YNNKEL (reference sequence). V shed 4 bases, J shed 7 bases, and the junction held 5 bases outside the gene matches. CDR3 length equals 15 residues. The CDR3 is CASSLGQGLNSPLHF. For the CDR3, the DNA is TGTGCCAGCAGCCTCGGACAGGGGTTAAATTCACCCCTCCACTTT.

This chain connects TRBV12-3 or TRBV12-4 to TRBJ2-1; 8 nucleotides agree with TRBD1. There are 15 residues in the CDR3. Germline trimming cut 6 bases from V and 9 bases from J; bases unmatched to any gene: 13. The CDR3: CASRPDRGLFSEQFF. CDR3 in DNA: TGTGCCAGCAGACCTGACAGGGGACTGTTCAGTGAGCAGTTCTTC.

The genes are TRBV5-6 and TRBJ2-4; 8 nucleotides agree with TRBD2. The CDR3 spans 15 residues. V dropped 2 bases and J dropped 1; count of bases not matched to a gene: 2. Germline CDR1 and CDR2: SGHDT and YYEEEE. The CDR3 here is CASSLRTSAKNIQYF. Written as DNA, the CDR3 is TGTGCCAGCAGCTTACGGACTAGCGCCAAAAACATTCAGTACTTC.

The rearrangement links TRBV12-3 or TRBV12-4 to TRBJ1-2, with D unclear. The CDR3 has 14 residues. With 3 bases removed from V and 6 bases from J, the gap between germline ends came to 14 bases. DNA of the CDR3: TGTGCCAGCAGTTTCCAGGACCGCTCGCATGGCTACACCTTC. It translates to CASSFQDRSHGYTF.

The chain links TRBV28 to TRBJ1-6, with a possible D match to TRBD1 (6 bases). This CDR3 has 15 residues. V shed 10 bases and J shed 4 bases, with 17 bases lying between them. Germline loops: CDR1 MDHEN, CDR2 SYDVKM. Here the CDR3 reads CATTYRDIYNSPLHF. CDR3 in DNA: TGTGCCACAACCTACCGGGACATTTATAATTCACCCCTCCACTTT. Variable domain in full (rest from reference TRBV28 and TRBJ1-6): DVKVTQSSRYLVKRTGEKVFLECVQDMDHENMFWYRQDPGLGLRLIYFSYDVKMKEKGDIPEGYSVSREKKERFSLILESASTNQTSMYLCATTYRDIYNSPLHFGNGTRLTVT.

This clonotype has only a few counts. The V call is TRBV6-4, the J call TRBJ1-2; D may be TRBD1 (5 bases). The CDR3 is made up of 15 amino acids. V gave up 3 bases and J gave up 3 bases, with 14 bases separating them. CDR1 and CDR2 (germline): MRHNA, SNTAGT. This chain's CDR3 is CASSEGPSKDYGYTF. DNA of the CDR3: TGTGCCAGCAGTGAGGGACCCAGTAAGGACTATGGCTACACCTTC.

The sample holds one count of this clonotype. CDR3 coding DNA: TGTGCCAGCAGTTTGACGAGTCAGGGCTACGAGCAGTACTTC. Protein product: CASSLTSQGYEQYF. The gene calls are TRBV28 and TRBJ2-7, with D maybe TRBD1 (5 bases). The germline V gene encodes CDR1 MDHEN and CDR2 SYDVKM. CDR3 length: 14 amino acids. Trimming took 3 bases from V and 3 from J, leaving 12 bases between them.

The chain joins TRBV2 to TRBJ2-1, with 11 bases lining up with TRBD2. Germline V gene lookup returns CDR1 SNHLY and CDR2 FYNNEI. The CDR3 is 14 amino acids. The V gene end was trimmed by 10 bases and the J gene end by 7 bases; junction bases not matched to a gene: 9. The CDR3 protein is CATPRTSGSNEQFF. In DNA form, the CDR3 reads TGTGCCACCCCACGGACTAGCGGGTCTAATGAGCAGTTCTTC.

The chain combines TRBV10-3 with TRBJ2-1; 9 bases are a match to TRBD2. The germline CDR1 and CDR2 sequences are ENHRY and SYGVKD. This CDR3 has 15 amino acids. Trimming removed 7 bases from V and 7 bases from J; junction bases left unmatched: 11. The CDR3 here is CAIKSFSGSQNEQFF. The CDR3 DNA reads TGTGCCATCAAATCATTTAGCGGGAGTCAGAATGAGCAGTTCTTC.

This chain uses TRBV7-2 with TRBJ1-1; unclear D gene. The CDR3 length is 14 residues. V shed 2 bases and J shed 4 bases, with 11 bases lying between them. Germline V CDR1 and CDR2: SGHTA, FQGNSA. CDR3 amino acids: CASSLWEYGTEAFF. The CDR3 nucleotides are TGTGCCAGCAGCTTATGGGAATATGGCACTGAAGCTTTCTTT.

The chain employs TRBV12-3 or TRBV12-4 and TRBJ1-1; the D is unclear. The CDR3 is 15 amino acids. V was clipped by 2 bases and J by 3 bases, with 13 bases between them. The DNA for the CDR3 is TGTGCCAGCAGTTTAAGTCCTTTCCTCGACACTGAAGCTTTCTTT. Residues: CASSLSPFLDTEAFF.

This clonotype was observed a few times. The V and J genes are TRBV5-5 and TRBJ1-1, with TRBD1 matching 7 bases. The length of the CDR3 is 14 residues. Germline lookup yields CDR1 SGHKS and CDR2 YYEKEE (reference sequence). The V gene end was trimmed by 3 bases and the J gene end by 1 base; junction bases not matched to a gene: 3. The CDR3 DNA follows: TGTGCCAGCAGCTACGGACAGGAGAACACTGAAGCTTTCTTT. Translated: CASSYGQENTEAFF.

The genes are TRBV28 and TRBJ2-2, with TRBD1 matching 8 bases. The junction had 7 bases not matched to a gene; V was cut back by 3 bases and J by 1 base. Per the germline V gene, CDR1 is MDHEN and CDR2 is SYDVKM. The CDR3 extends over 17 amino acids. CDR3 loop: CASSFALGQGNTGELFF. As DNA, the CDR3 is TGTGCCAGCAGTTTCGCGCTCGGACAGGGGAACACCGGGGAGCTGTTTTTT.

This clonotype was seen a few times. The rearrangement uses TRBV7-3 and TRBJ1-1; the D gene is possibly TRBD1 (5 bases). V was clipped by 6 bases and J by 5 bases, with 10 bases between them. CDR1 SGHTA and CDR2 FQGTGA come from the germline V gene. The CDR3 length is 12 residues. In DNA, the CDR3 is TGTGCCAGCAGGCAGGGACGGACTGAAGCTTTCTTT. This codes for CASRQGRTEAFF.

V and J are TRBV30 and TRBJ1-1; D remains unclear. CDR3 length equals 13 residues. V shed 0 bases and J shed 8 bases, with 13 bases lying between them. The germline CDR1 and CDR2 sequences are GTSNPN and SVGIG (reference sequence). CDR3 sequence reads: CAWSVVGFVEAFF. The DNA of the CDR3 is TGTGCCTGGAGTGTAGTCGGGTTTGTGGAAGCTTTCTTT.

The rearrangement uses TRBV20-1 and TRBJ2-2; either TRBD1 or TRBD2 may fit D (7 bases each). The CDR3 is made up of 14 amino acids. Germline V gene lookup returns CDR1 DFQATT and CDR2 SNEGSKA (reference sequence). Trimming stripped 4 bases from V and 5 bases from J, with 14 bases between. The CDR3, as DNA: TGCAGTGCTAAACGACAGGGAGGGACCGGGGAGCTGTTTTTT. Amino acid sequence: CSAKRQGGTGELFF.

The CDR3 sequence is CSVDARFGSDYGYTF. CDR3 sequence (DNA): TGCAGCGTTGATGCCCGGTTCGGGTCTGACTATGGCTACACCTTC. V and J are TRBV29-1 and TRBJ1-2, with no clear D. This CDR3 has 15 residues. The germline gives CDR1 SQVTM, CDR2 ANQGSEA. V was trimmed by 3 bases and J by 3 bases, leaving 17 bases between them.

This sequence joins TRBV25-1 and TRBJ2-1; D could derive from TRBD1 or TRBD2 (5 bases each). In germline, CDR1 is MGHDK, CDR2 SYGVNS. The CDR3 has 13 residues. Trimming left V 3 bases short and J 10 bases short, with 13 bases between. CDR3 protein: CASSDYLGPEQFF. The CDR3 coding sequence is TGTGCCAGCAGTGATTATCTGGGACCAGAGCAGTTCTTC. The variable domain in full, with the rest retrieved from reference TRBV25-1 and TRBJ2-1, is EADIYQTPRYLVIGTGKKITLECSQTMGHDKMYWYQQDPGMELHLIHYSYGVNSTEKGDLSSESTVSRIRTEHFPLTLESARPSHTSQYLCASSDYLGPEQFFGPGTRLTVL.

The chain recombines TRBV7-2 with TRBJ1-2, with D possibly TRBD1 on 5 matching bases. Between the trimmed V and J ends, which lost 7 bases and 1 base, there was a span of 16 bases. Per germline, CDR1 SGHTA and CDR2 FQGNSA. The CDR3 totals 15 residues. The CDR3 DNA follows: TGTGCCAGCAACCGGGACTACCAATATAACTATGGCTACACCTTC. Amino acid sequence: CASNRDYQYNYGYTF.

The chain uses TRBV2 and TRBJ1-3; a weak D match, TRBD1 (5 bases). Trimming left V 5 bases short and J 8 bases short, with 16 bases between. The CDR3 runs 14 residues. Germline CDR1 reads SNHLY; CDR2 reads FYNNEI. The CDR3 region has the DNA TGTGCCAGCAGTCGGCGGACGGCGGGGGACACCATATATTTT. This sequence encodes CASSRRTAGDTIYF.

In nucleotides, the CDR3 is TGCGCCAGCAGCCAAGATTCCCGAGGGACTGATAGCAATCAGCCCCAGCATTTT. Its translation: CASSQDSRGTDSNQPQHF. The chain links TRBV4-1 to TRBJ1-5, with a weak D call TRBD1 (5 bases). The CDR3 is 18 residues long. V gave up 0 bases and J gave up 0 bases, with 15 bases separating them. CDR1 MGHRA and CDR2 YSYEKL come from the germline V gene.

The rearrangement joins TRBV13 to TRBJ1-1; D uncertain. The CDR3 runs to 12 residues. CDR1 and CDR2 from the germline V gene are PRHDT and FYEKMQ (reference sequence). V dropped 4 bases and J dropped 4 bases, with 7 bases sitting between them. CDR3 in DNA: TGTGCCAGCAGCTCAAGGATCACTGAAGCTTTCTTT. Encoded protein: CASSSRITEAFF.

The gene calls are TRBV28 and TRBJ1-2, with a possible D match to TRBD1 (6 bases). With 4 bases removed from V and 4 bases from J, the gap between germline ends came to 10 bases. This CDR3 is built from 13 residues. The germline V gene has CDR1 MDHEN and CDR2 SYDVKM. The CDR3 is CASSWGRLYGYTF. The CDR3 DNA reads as TGTGCCAGCAGTTGGGGGCGGCTCTATGGCTACACCTTC.

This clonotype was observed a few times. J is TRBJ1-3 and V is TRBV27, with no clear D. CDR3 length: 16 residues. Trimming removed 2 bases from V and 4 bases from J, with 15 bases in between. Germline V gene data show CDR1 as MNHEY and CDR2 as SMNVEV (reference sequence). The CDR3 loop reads CASSLMSPILGNTIYF. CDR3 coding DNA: TGTGCCAGCAGTTTAATGTCCCCTATTCTGGGAAACACCATATATTTT.

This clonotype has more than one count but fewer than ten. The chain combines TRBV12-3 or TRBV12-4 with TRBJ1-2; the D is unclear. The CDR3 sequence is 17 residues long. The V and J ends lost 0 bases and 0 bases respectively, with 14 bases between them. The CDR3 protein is CASSLALNPEANYGYTF. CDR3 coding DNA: TGTGCCAGCAGTTTAGCGCTCAACCCAGAAGCTAACTATGGCTACACCTTC.

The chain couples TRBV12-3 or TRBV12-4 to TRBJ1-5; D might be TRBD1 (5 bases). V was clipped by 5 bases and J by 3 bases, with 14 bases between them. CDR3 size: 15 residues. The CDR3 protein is CASSTADSDNQPQHF. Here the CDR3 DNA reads TGTGCCAGCAGTACCGCCGACAGCGACAATCAGCCCCAGCATTTT.

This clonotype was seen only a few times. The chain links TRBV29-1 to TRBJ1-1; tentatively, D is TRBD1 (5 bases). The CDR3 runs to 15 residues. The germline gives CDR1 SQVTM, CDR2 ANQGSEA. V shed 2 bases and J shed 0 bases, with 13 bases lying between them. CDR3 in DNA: TGCAGCGTTGAACGATGGGGCAGATTGAACACTGAAGCTTTCTTT. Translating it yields CSVERWGRLNTEAFF.

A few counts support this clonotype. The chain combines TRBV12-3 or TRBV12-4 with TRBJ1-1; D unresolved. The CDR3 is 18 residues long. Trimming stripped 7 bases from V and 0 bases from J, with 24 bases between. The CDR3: CASTNPSQRSALNTEAFF. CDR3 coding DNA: TGTGCCAGCACGAACCCCAGCCAACGGTCAGCTTTGAACACTGAAGCTTTCTTT.

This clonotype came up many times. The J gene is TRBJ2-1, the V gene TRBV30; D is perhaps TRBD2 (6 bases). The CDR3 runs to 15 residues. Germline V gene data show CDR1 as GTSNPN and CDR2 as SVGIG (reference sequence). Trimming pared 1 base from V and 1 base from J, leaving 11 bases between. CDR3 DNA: TGTGCCTGGAGTGGGGACTCGCCATCCTACAATGAGCAGTTCTTC. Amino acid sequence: CAWSGDSPSYNEQFF.

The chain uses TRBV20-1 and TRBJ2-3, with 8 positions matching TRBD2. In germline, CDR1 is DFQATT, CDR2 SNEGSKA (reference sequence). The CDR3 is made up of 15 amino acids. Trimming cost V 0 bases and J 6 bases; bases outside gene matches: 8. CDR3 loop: CSARELAEGLDTQYF. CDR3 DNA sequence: TGCAGTGCTAGAGAACTAGCGGAGGGCCTTGATACGCAGTATTTT.